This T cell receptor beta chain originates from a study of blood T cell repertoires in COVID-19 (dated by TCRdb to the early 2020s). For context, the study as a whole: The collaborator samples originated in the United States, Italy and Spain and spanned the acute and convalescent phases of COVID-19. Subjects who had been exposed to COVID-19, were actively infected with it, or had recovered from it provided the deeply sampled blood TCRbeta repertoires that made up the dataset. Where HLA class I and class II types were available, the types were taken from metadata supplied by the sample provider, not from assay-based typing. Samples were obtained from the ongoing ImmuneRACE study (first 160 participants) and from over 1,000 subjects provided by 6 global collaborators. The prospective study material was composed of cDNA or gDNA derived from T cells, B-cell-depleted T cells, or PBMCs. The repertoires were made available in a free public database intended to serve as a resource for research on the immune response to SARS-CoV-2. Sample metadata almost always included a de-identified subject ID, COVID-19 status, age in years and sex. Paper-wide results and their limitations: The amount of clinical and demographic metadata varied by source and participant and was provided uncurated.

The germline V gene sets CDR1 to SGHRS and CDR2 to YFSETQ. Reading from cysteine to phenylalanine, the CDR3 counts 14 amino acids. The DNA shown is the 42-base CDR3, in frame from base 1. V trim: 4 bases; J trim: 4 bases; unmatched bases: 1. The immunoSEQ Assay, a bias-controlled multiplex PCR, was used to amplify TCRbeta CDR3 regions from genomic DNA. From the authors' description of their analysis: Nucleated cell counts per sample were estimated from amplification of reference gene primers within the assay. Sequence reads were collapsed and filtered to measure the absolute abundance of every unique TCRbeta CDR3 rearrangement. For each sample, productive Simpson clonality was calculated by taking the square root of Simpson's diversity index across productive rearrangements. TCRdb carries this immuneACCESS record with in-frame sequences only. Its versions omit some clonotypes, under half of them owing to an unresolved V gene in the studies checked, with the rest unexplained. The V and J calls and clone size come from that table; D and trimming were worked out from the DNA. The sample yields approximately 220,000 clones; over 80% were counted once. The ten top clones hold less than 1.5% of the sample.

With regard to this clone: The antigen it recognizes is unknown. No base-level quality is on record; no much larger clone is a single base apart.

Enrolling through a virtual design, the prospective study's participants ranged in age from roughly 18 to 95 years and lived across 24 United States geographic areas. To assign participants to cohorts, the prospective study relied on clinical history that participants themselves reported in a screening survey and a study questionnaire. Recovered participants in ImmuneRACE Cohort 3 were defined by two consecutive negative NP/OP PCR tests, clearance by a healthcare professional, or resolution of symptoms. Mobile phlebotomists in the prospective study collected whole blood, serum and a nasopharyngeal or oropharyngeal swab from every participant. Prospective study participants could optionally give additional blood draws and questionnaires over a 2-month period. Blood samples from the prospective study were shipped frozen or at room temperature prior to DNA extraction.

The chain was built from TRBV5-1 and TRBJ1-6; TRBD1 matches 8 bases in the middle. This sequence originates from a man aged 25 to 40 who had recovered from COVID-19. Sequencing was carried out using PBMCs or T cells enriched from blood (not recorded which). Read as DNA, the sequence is TGCGCCAGCAGCACAGGGGGTTATAATTCACCCCTCCACTTT. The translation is CASSTGGYNSPLHF.